This T cell receptor (beta chain) was obtained from a study of shared T cell receptors in the human thymus (dated by TCRdb to the early 2020s). About the study as a whole: The study examined how self-reactive, shared T-cell receptor alpha chains are generated in the human thymus.

Taken from cysteine to phenylalanine, the CDR3 has 15 residues. Only CDR3 DNA remains: 45 bases, in frame from the first base. Receptors were amplified or captured by the immunoSEQ multiplex PCR assay. In TCRdb, the immuneACCESS table is reduced to in-frame sequences with V and J assigned. These tables do not hold every clone; where another copy was compared, an unresolved V gene accounts for under half, and the others remain unexplained. The sample records over 350,000 clones, around 95% of which are singletons. The ten top clones hold 0.015% to 0.02% of the sample. Comments on this clone: This clone's antigen is unknown. Base qualities were left out, and no much larger clone turns up one base away.

Material: thymocytes. The clonotype originates from a human donor. The V and J genes are TRBV12-2 and TRBJ1-2; the table assigns TRBD1, which was not confirmed against the DNA. TRBV12-2 is designated a pseudogene. The CDR3 protein: CASRLFWGKTYGYTF. The DNA sequence is as follows: TGTGCAAGTCGCTTATTTTGGGGCAAAACCTATGGCTACACCTTC.